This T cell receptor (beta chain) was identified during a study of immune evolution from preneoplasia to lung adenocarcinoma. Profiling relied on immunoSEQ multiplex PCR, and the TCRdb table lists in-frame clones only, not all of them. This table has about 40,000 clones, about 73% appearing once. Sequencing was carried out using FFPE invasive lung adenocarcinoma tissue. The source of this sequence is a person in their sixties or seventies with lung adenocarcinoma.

In DNA, the CDR3 is TGTGCCAGCTCACCCTCGGGGTTTATCACAGATACGCAGTATTTT. Translated: CASSPSGFITDTQYF. The chain links TRBV18 to TRBJ2-3; possible D gene TRBD2, 5 bases. The CDR3 length is 15 residues. Between the trimmed V and J ends, which lost 3 bases and 2 bases, there was a span of 12 bases. Per germline, CDR1 KGHSH and CDR2 LQKENI.